The clone carrying this T cell receptor (beta chain) came up a few times. Its antigen is not known. Trimming shortened V by 5 bases and J by 3 bases, and 14 bases separated the two germline ends. The CDR3 has 15 residues. Germline V gives CDR1 LNHNV, CDR2 YYDKDF (reference sequence). The data were taken from a study of T cell repertoires in cytomegalovirus infection. Study details: Recently identified HLA-C-restricted CMV epitopes were used, and well-studied HLA-B-restricted CMV epitopes were used as well. Public TCR beta signatures were indicative of both CMV infection and a matching HLA type. Findings and caveats of the study: HLA-C-restricted TCR beta clonotypes specific for CMV led the ex vivo response.

MiXCR was run by TCRdb on the reads, yielding one entry per CDR3 protein. Of fewer than 850,000 distinct CDR3 sequences in the sample, almost 30% are singletons; the top ten hold around 13%. The J gene is TRBJ1-5, the V gene TRBV15, with no clear D. The TCR originated in a human donor in good health (CMV status not recorded). Some clones in this sample may be carry-over from other donors' samples. This specimen was cultured CD8+ T cells from PBMCs, taken from culture after CMV antigen stimulation. CDR3 coding DNA: TGTGCCACCAGCCAGGCAGGTTTCCCCAATCAGCCCCAGCATTTT. Encoded protein: CATSQAGFPNQPQHF.